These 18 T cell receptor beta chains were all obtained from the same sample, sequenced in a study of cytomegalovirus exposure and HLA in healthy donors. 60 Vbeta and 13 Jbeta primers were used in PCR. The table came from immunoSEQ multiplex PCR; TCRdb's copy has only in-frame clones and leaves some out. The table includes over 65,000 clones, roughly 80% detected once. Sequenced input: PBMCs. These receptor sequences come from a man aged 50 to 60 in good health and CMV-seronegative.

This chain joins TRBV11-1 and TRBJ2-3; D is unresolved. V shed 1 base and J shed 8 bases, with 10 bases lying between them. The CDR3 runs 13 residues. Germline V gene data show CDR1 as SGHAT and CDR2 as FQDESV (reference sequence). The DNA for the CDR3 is TGTGCCAGCAGCTTAGAGCATGGTTTTACGCAGTATTTT. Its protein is CASSLEHGFTQYF.

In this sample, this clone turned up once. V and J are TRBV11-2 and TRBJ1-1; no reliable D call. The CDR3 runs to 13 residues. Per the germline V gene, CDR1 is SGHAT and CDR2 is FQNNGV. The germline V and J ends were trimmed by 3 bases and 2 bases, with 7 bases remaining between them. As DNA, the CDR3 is TGTGCCAGCAGCTTTTCAGGCAACACTGAAGCTTTCTTT. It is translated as CASSFSGNTEAFF. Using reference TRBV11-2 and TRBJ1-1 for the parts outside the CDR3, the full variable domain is EAGVAQSPRYKIIEKRQSVAFWCNPISGHATLYWYQQILGQGPKLLIQFQNNGVVDDSQLPKDRFSAERLKGVDSTLKIQPAKLEDSAVYLCASSFSGNTEAFFGQGTRLTVV.

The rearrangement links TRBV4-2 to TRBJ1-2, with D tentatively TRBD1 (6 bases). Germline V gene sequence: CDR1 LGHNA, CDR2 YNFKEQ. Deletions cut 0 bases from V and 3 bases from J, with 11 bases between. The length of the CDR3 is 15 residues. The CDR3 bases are TGTGCCAGCAGCCAAGAGGAGGCAGGGGACTATGGCTACACCTTC. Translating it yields CASSQEEAGDYGYTF.

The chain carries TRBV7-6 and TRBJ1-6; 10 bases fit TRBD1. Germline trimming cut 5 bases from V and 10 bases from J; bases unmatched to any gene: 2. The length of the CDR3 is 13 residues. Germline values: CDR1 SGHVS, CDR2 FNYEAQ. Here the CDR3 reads CASSGTGVSPLHF. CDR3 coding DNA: TGTGCCAGCAGCGGGACAGGGGTGTCACCCCTCCACTTT.

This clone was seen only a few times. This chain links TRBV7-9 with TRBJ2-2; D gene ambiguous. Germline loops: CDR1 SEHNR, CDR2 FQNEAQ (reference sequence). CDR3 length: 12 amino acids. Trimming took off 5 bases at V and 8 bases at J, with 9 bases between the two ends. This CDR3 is CASSIGAGELFF. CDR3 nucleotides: TGTGCCAGCAGCATTGGAGCTGGGGAGCTGTTTTTT.

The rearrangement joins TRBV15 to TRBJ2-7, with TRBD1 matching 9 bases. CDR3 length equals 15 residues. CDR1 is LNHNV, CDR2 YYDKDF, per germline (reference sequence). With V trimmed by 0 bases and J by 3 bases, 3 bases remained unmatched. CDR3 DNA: TGTGCCACCAGCAGAGACCCGGGACAGGGCTACGAGCAGTACTTC. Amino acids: CATSRDPGQGYEQYF. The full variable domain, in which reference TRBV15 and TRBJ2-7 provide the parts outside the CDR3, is DAMVIQNPRYQVTQFGKPVTLSCSQTLNHNVMYWYQQKSSQAPKLLFHYYDKDFNNEADTPDNFQSRRPNTSFCFLDIRSPGLGDTAMYLCATSRDPGQGYEQYFGPGTRLTVT.

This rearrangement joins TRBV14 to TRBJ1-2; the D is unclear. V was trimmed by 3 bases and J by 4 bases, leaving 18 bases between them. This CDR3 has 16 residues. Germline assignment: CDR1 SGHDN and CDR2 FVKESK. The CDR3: CASSHGPVDSLYGYTF. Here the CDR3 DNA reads TGTGCCAGCAGCCATGGTCCGGTCGATTCCCTCTATGGCTACACCTTC.

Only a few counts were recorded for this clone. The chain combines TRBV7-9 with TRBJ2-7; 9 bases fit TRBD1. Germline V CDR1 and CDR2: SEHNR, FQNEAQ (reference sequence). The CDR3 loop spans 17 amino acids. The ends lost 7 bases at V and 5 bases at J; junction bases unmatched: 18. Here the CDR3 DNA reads TGTGCCAGCAACCCATCCTCCGGGACAGGGTGGGGAAACGAGCAGTACTTC. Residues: CASNPSSGTGWGNEQYF.

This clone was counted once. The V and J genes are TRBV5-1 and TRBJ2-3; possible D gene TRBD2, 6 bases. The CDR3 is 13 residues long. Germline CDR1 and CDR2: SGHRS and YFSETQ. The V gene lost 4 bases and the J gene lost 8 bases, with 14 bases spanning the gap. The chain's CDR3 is CASSQDPEGTQYF. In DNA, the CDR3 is TGCGCCAGCAGCCAGGACCCGGAGGGTACGCAGTATTTT.

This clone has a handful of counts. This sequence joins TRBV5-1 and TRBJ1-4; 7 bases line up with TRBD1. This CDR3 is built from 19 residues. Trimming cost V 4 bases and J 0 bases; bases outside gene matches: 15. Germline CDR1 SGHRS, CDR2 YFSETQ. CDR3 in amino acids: CASSTPGQLYWATNEKLFF. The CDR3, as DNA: TGCGCCAGCAGCACGCCGGGACAGCTGTACTGGGCAACTAATGAAAAACTGTTTTTT.

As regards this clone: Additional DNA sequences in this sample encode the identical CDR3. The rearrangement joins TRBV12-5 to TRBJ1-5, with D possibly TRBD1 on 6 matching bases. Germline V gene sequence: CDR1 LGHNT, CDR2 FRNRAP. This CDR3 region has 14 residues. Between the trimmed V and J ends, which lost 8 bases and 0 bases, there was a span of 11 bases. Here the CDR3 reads CASQGIYSNQPQHF. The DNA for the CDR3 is TGTGCTAGTCAGGGGATCTATAGCAATCAGCCCCAGCATTTT.

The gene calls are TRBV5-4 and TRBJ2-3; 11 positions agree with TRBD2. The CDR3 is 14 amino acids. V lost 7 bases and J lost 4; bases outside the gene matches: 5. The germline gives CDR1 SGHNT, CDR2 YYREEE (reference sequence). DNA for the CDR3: TGTGCCAGCTATAGCGGGGGGGCCCCAGATACGCAGTATTTT. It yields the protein CASYSGGAPDTQYF.

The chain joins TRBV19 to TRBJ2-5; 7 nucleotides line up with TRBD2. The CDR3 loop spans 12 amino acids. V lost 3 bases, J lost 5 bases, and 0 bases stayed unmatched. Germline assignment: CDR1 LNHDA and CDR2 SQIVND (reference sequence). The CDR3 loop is CASSIGGETQYF. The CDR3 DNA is TGTGCCAGTAGTATCGGGGGGGAGACCCAGTACTTC.

CDR3 protein: CASSSGFRWDEQYF. In nucleotides, the CDR3 is TGTGCCAGCAGCTCGGGATTCAGATGGGACGAGCAGTACTTC. The chain uses TRBV11-3 and TRBJ2-7, with D possibly matching TRBD2 (5 bases). This CDR3 region has 14 residues. CDR1 is SGHNT, CDR2 YENEEA, per germline. Trimming left V 4 bases short and J 5 bases short, with 15 bases between.

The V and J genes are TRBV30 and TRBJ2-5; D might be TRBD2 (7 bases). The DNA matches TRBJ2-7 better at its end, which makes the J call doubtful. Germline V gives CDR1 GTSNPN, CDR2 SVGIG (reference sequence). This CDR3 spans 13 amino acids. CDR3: CAWGGDNTHEQYF. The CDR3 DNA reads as TGTGCCTGGGGGGGGGACAATACCCACGAGCAGTACTTC.

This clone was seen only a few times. DNA for the CDR3: TGTGCCAGTAGTTTCGGGACAGGTGGTCAGCCCCAGCATTTT. This gives the protein CASSFGTGGQPQHF. The rearrangement links TRBV19 to TRBJ1-5; TRBD1 aligns across 8 bases. Germline trimming cut 5 bases from V and 6 bases from J; bases unmatched to any gene: 6. CDR3 length equals 14 residues. The germline CDR1 and CDR2 sequences are LNHDA and SQIVND (reference sequence). Together with reference TRBV19 and TRBJ1-5, the CDR3 gives the full variable domain: DGGITQSPKYLFRKEGQNVTLSCEQNLNHDAMYWYRQDPGQGLRLIYYSQIVNDFQKGDIAEGYSVSREKKESFPLTVTSAQKNPTAFYLCASSFGTGGQPQHFGDGTRLSIL.

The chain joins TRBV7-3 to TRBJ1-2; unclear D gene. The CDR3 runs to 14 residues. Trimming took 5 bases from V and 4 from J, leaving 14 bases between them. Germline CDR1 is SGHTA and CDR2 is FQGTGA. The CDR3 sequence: CASSPSPQGYGYTF. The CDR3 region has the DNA TGTGCCAGCAGCCCTAGCCCTCAAGGCTATGGCTACACCTTC.

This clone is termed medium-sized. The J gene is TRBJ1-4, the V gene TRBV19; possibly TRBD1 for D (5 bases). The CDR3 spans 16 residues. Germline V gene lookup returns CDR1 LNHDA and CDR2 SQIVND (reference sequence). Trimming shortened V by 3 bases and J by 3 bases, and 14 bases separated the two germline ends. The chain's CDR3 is CASSIWKPRANEKLFF. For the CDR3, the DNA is TGTGCCAGTAGTATTTGGAAACCCAGGGCTAATGAAAAACTGTTTTTT. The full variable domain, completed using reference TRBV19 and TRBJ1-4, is DGGITQSPKYLFRKEGQNVTLSCEQNLNHDAMYWYRQDPGQGLRLIYYSQIVNDFQKGDIAEGYSVSREKKESFPLTVTSAQKNPTAFYLCASSIWKPRANEKLFFGSGTQLSVL.